This T cell receptor (beta chain) was identified in a study of CD8+ T cells in alopecia areata. Study observations and caveats: Lesional scalp displayed greater clonality than normal scalp, most notably in alopecia totalis/universalis. Normal skin's resident alphabeta T cells are sequenced alongside lesional scalp T cells.

Germline CDR1 is SGHDN and CDR2 is FVKESK. V was clipped by 1 base and J by 11 bases, with 9 bases between them. The length of the CDR3 is 12 residues. The sorting of PBMCs gave CD4+ and CD8+ T cells. On this clone itself: The antigen is unknown.

RNA extraction was followed by reverse transcription into cDNA, which acted as the sequencing template. Repertoires were generated with immunoSEQ multiplex PCR, while TCRdb's copy carries only in-frame clones and drops some. The sample shows 150,000 or so clones, roughly 50% of them seen only once. The source material was CD4+ T cells sorted from blood. The source is a human donor in good health. The rearrangement uses TRBV14 and TRBJ2-1; D not certain. The CDR3 region is CASSQAHVKQFF. CDR3 in DNA: TGTGCCAGCAGCCAAGCTCATGTGAAGCAGTTCTTC.